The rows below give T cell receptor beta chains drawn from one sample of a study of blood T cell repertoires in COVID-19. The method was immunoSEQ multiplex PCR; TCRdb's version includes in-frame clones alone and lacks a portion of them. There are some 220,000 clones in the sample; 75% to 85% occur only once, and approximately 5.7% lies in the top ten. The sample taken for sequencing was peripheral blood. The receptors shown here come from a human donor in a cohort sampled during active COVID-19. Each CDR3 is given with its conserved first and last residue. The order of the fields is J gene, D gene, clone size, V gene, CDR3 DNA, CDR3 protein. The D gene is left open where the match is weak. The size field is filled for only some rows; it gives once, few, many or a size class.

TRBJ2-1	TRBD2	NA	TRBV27	TGTGCCAGCAGTTTAAAGGGACTAAGCTCCTACAATGAGCAGTTCTTC	CASSLKGLSSYNEQFF
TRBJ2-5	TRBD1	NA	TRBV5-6	TGTGCCAGCAGCTTGAGACAGGGGATCGAGGAGACCCAGTACTTC	CASSLRQGIEETQYF
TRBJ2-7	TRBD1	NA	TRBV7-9	TGTGCCAGCAGCTCGGACAGGAGCTCCTACGAGCAGTACTTC	CASSSDRSSYEQYF
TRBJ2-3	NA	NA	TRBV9	TGTGCCAGCAGCACTACCACGGATACGCAGTATTTT	CASSTTTDTQYF
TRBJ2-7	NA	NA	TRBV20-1	TGCAGTGCTAGTGGGCCCGCCAGCTCCTACGAGCAGTACTTC	CSASGPASSYEQYF
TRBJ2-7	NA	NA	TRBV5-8	TGTGCCAGCAGCTTGGTCCCTAGCAGCGAGCAGTACTTC	CASSLVPSSEQYF
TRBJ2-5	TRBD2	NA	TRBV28	TGTGCCAGCAAAAGATCGGGACTAGCGGGAAGAGGCACCCAGTACTTC	CASKRSGLAGRGTQYF
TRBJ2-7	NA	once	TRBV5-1	TGCGCCAGCAGCCAAGAGGGGCGGGATAGCGAGCAGTACTTC	CASSQEGRDSEQYF
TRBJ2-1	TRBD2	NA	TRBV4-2	TGTGCCAGCAGCCAAGTTTTGGACGGGGGGAATGAGCAGTTCTTC	CASSQVLDGGNEQFF
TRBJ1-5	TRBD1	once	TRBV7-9	TGTGCCAGCAGCTCCTCCTTACGCGACAGGGGAGGGCAGCCCCAGCATTTT	CASSSSLRDRGGQPQHF
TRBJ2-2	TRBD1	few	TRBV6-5	TGTGCCAGCAGCAGGGACAGGGTGGATACCGGGGAGCTGTTTTTT	CASSRDRVDTGELFF
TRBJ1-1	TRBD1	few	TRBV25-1	TGTGCCAGCAGTGACAGGGGGCGAGGAAACACTGAAGCTTTCTTT	CASSDRGRGNTEAFF
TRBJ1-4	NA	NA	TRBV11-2	TGTGCCAGCAGCTCCCAGGGACTGTCTAATGAAAAACTGTTTTTT	CASSSQGLSNEKLFF
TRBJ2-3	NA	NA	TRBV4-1	TGCGCCAGCAGCCAAGACTCGGACTCTCTCCGGGCAGATACGCAGTATTTT	CASSQDSDSLRADTQYF
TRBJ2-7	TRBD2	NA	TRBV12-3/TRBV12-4	TGTGCCAGCAGAACTAGCGTTTCCTACGAGCAGTACTTC	CASRTSVSYEQYF
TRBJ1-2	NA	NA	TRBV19	TGTGCCAGTAGTATAGAGCTAAACTATGGCTACACCTTC	CASSIELNYGYTF
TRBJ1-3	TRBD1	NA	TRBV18	TGTGCCAGCTCACCACGGACAGGGAGATCTGGAAACACCATATATTTT	CASSPRTGRSGNTIYF
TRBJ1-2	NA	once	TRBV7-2	TGTGCCAGCAGCTTGTGGGGCCGGGACTATGGCTACACCTTC	CASSLWGRDYGYTF
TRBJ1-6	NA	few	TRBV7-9	TGTGCCAGCAGCGAGTCCTATAATTCACCCCTCCACTTT	CASSESYNSPLHF
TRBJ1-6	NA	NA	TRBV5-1	TGCGCCAGCACCGAGGACAGCTATAATTCACCCCTCCACTTT	CASTEDSYNSPLHF
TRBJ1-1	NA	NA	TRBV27	TGTGCCAGCAGTCACAGGAGTAGAAGCACTGAAGCTTTCTTT	CASSHRSRSTEAFF
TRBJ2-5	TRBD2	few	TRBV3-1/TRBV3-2	TGTGCCAGCAGCCCGTCGTGGGGCGGGGGGTTAGAGACCCAGTACTTC	CASSPSWGGGLETQYF
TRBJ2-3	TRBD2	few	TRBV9	TGTGCCAGCAGCGCCGAAGCACTAGCGGGGTCTAGCACAGATACGCAGTATTTT	CASSAEALAGSSTDTQYF
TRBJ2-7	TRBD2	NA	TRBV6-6	TGTGCCAGCAGTTACGGGGGGGTAACCTACGAGCAGTACTTC	CASSYGGVTYEQYF
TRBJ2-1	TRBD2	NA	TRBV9	TGTGCCAGCAGCGTAGCTTCTCTAGCGGGGGCCCACAATGAGCAGTTCTTC	CASSVASLAGAHNEQFF
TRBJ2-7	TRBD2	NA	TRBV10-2	TGCGCCAGCACCGCTAGCGGATTATCCTACGAGCAGTACTTC	CASTASGLSYEQYF
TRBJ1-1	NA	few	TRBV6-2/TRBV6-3	TGTGCCAGCAGTTACGCGATACTGAACACTGAAGCTTTCTTT	CASSYAILNTEAFF
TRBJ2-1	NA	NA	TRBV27	TGTGCCAGCAGTTTATCTTTCCATCCCTCCTACAATGAGCAGTTCTTC	CASSLSFHPSYNEQFF
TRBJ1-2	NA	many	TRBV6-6	TGTGCCAGCAGTTCTCCAACAGGGACGTCTAACACCTTC	CASSSPTGTSNTF
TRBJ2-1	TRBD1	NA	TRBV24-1	TGTGCCACCAGTGACCCTGGGACAGGCTTTGATGAGCAGTTCTTC	CATSDPGTGFDEQFF
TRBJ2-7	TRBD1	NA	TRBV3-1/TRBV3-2	TGTGCCAGCAGCCCCTGGACAGGGAAAAGCTACGAGCAGTACTTC	CASSPWTGKSYEQYF
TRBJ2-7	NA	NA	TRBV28	TGTGCCAGCAGCCCCCAGGGGATCTCCTACGAGCAGTACTTC	CASSPQGISYEQYF
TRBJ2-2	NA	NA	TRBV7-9	TGTGCCAGCAGCCAGGGACTCCCAGGGGAGCTGTTTTTT	CASSQGLPGELFF
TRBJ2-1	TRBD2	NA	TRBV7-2	TGTGCCAGCAGCTCCTTCTCTAGCGGGAGCTCCTACAATGAGCAGTTCTTC	CASSSFSSGSSYNEQFF
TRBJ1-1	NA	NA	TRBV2	TGTGCCAGCAGTGTCCGAGACACTGAAGCTTTCTTT	CASSVRDTEAFF
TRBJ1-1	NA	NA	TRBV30	TGTGCCTGGAGTCCCAAGAGATCCGAAGCTTTCTTT	CAWSPKRSEAFF
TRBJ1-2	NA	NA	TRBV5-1	TGCGCCAGCAGTCGGGGAGGCCTTTATAACTATGGCTACACCTTC	CASSRGGLYNYGYTF
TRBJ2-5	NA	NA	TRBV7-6	TGTGCCAGCAGCTCGTACCAAGAGACCCAGTACTTC	CASSSYQETQYF
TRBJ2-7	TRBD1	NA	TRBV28	TGTGCCAGCAATACCGGACAGGGGATTCGGGTCTCTCTCTACGAGCAGTACTTC	CASNTGQGIRVSLYEQYF
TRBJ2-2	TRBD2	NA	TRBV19	TGTGCCAGTAGTATTAGCGGGGTCAACACCGGGGAGCTGTTTTTT	CASSISGVNTGELFF
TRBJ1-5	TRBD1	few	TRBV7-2	TGTGCCAGCAGCCGGACAGGGGCCAATCAGCCCCAGCATTTT	CASSRTGANQPQHF
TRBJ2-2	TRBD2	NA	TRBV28	TGTGCCAGCAGTTTAAGACTAGCGGGAGAGACCGGGGAGCTGTTTTTT	CASSLRLAGETGELFF
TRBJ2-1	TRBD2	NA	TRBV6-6	TGTGCCAGCCGCCCGGGACTAGCTTACGATGAGCAGTTCTTC	CASRPGLAYDEQFF
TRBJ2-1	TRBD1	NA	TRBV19	TGTGCCAGTAGTTCGGAGGACAGGGGGGGTCCCGTGGACTCCTACAATGAGCAGTTCTTC	CASSSEDRGGPVDSYNEQFF
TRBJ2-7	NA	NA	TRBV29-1	TGCAGCGTACCTGGACAGCTCTCCTACGAGCAGTACTTC	CSVPGQLSYEQYF
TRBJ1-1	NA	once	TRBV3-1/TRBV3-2	TGTGCCAGCAGCGAGAGAAGACGACAGAGACATGAAGCTTTCTTT	CASSERRRQRHEAFF
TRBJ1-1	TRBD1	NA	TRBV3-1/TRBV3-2	TGTGCCAGCAGCCAAAGGACAGGGGGCGCAAGGTTTAGCACTGAAGCTTTCTTT	CASSQRTGGARFSTEAFF
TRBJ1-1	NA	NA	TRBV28	TGTGCCAGCAAGGAGGGGCCCACTGAAGCTTTCTTT	CASKEGPTEAFF
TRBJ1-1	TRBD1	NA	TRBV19	TGTGCCAGTGAAAGGGGGCTCGGGAACACTGAAGCTTTCTTT	CASERGLGNTEAFF
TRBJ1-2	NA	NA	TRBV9	TGTGCCAGCAGCGGTACAGGGCACTATGGCTACACCTTC	CASSGTGHYGYTF
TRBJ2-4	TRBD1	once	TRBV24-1	TGTGCCACCAGTGATGGGACAGGGCTAGCCAAAAACATTCAGTACTTC	CATSDGTGLAKNIQYF
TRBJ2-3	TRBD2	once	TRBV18	TGTGCCAGCTCACCCGGACTAGCGGGAACAGATACGCAGTATTTT	CASSPGLAGTDTQYF